This T cell receptor (beta chain) comes out of a study of T cells in narcolepsy. Broader study findings: Some memory CD4+ repertoires had no autoreactive clone sequences. Blood of same and different patients, but not healthy controls, reportedly held recurring autoreactive clonotypes.

Concerning this clone: What it recognizes is unknown.

V was clipped by 8 bases and J by 6 bases, with 13 bases between them. This CDR3 contains 12 residues. The germline CDR1 and CDR2 sequences are SGHTA and FQGNSA. This table comes from immunoSEQ multiplex PCR, and its TCRdb copy is limited to in-frame clones, with some not included. Among roughly 15,000 clones listed, over 75% were seen once. The sequence was obtained from a human donor in good health. This sequence joins TRBV7-2 and TRBJ1-1, with D possibly being TRBD1 (5 bases). Sequences were obtained from memory (CD45RA-) CD4+ T cells from blood. CDR3 bases: TGTGCCAGCGGAGGGGTCGGCGCTGAAGCTTTCTTT. Protein sequence: CASGGVGAEAFF. Full variable domain (rest looked up from reference TRBV7-2 and TRBJ1-1): GAGVSQSPSNKVTEKGKDVELRCDPISGHTALYWYRQSLGQGLEFLIYFQGNSAPDKSGLPSDRFSAERTGGSVSTLTIQRTQQEDSAVYLCASGGVGAEAFFGQGTRLTVV.